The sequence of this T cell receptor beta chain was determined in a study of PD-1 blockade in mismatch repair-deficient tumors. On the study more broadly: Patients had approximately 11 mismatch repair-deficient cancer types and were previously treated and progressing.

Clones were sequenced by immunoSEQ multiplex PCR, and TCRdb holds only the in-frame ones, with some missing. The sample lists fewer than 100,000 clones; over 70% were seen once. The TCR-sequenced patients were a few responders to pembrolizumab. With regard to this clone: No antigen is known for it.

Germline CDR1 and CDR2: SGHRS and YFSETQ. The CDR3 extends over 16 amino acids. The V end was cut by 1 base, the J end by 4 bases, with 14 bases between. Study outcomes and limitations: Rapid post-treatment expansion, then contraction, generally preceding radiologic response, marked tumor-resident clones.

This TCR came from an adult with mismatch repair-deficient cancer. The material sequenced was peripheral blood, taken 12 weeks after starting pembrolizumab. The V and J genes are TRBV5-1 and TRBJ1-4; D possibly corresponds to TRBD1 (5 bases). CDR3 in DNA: TGCGCCAGCAGCTTGACTGTAGGGGTCGGTAATGAAAAACTGTTTTTT. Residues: CASSLTVGVGNEKLFF.